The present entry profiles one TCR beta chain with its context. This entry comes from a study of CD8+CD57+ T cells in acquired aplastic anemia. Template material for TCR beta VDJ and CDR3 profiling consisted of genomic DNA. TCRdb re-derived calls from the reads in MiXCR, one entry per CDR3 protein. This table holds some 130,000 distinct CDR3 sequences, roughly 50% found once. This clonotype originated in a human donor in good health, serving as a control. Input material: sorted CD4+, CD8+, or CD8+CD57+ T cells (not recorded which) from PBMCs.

Here the CDR3 DNA reads TGTGCCAGCAGCCCTTCCGCCAACGCAAACTACGAGCAGTACTTC. Translation: CASSPSANANYEQYF. The gene calls are TRBV7-8 and TRBJ2-7; D gene uncertain. V shed 5 bases and J shed 3 bases, with 17 bases lying between them. The CDR3 loop spans 15 amino acids. The V gene's germline CDR1 is SGHVS and CDR2 FQNEAQ. The entire variable domain, with the rest obtained from reference TRBV7-8 and TRBJ2-7, is as follows: GAGVSQSPRYKVAKRGQDVALRCDPISGHVSLFWYQQALGQGPEFLTYFQNEAQLDKSGLPSDRFFAERPEGSVSTLKIQRTQQEDSAVYLCASSPSANANYEQYFGPGTRLTVT.